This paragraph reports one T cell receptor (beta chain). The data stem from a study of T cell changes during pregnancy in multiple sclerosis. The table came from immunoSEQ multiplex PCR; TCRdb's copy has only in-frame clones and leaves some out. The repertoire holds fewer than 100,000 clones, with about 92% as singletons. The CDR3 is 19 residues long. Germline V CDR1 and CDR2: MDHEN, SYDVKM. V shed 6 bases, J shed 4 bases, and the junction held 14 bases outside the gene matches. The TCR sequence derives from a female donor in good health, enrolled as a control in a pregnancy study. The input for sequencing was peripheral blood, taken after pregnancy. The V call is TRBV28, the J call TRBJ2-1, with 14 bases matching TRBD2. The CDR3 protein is CASSRGLAGGALLYNEQFF. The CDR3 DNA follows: TGTGCCAGCAGCCGCGGACTAGCGGGAGGAGCCCTACTGTACAATGAGCAGTTCTTC.